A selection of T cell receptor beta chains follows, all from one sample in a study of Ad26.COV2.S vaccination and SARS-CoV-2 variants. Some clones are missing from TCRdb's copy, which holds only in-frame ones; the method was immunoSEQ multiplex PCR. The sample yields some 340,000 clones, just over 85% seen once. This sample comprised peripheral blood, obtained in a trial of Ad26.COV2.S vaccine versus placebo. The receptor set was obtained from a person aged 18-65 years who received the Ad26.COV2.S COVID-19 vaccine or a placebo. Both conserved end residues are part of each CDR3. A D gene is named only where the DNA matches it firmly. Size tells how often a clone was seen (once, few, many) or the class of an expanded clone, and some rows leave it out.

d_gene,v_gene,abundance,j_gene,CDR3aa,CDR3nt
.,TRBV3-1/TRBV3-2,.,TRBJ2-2,CASSQAGTGELFF,TGTGCCAGCAGCCAAGCGGGCACCGGGGAGCTGTTTTTT
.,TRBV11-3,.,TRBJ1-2,CASSFSNGTSPANYGYTF,TGTGCCAGCAGCTTTAGCAACGGCACATCCCCAGCTAACTATGGCTACACCTTC
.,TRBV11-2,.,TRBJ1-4,CASSPRTALREKLFF,TGTGCCAGCAGCCCCAGGACGGCTTTAAGGGAAAAACTGTTTTTT
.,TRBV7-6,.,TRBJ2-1,CASSLDGAREEQFF,TGTGCCAGCAGCTTAGATGGGGCCCGAGAAGAGCAGTTCTTC
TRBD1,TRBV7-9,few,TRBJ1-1,CASSAGGNQAFF,TGTGCCAGCAGCGCAGGGGGCAATCAAGCTTTCTTT
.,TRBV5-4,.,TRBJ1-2,CASTLWGGSYGYTF,TGTGCCAGCACGTTATGGGGGGGCAGCTATGGCTACACCTTC
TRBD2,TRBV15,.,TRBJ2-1,CATSRPGGANEQFF,TGTGCCACCAGCAGGCCCGGGGGGGCAAATGAGCAGTTCTTC
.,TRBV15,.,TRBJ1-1,CATSKGRGYTEAFF,TGTGCCACCAGCAAAGGTCGGGGGTACACTGAAGCTTTCTTT
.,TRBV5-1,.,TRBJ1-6,CASSPTAVGDNSPLHF,TGCGCCAGCAGCCCGACGGCGGTCGGGGATAATTCACCCCTCCACTTT
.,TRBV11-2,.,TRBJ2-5,CASSLGGQETQYF,TGTGCCAGCAGCTTAGGGGGCCAAGAGACCCAGTACTTC
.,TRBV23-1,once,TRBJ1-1,CASKPRRGGTEAFF,TGCGCCAGCAAGCCAAGGCGGGGGGGCACTGAAGCTTTCTTT
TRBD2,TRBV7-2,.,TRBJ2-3,CASSLERLAGGTDTQYF,TGTGCCAGCAGCTTAGAGCGACTAGCGGGGGGGACAGATACGCAGTATTTT
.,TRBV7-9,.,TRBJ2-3,CASSPNSAGISTDTQYF,TGTGCCAGCAGCCCGAATTCTGCGGGTATTAGCACAGATACGCAGTATTTT
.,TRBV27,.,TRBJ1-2,CASSHDRNYGYTF,TGTGCCAGCAGTCACGACAGAAACTATGGCTACACCTTC
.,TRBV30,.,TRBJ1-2,CAWDIGTGRHYGYTF,TGTGCCTGGGACATAGGAACAGGGCGACACTATGGCTACACCTTC